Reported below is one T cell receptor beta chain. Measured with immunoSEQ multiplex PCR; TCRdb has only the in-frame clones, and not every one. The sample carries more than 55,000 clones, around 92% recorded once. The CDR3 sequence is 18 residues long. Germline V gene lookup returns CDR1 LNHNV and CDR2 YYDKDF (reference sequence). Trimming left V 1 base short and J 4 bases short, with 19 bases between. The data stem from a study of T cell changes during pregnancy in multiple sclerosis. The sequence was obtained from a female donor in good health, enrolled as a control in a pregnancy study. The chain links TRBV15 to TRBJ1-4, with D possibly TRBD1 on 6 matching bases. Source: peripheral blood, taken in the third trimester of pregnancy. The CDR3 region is CATSRATTGTGINEKLFF. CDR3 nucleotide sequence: TGTGCCACCAGCAGAGCGACCACAGGGACGGGTATTAATGAAAAACTGTTTTTT.